One sample yielded the 21 T cell receptor beta chains listed below, sequenced in a study of regulatory and conventional T cells in RAG deficiency. Profiled with immunoSEQ multiplex PCR; TCRdb holds only in-frame clones, not every one. Of 30,000 to 40,000 clones listed, about 78% are singletons. Blood CD4+ CD25-low CD127-high conventional T cells supplied the genomic DNA template. This sample was shared with a second study, whose subject was regulatory T cells. That work contributes: The PCR used 52 TRBV and 13 TRBJ primers.

Sequencing was carried out using CD4+ effector T cells sorted from blood. These receptors all come from a human donor in good health.

This chain connects TRBV18 to TRBJ2-2, with unresolved D. Trimming removed 3 bases at V and 4 bases at J, with 18 bases between. The CDR3 is made up of 17 amino acids. CDR1 is KGHSH and CDR2 is LQKENI in the germline V gene. CDR3 nucleotides: TGTGCCAGCTCACCCTTTGACCCCTCCGCCAGCACCGGGGAGCTGTTTTTT. It specifies CASSPFDPSASTGELFF.

The J gene is TRBJ1-5, the V gene TRBV19; 7 nucleotides agree with TRBD1. The J segment lost 1 base and the V segment lost 6 bases, leaving 21 bases of the junction unmatched. This CDR3 contains 20 residues. Germline V CDR1 and CDR2: LNHDA, SQIVND (reference sequence). The DNA of the CDR3 is TGTGCCAGTAGCAACATCCTTAGGAGACAGGGATCAGGAAGCAATCAGCCCCAGCATTTT. Translated, it gives CASSNILRRQGSGSNQPQHF.

This clone is a singleton in its sample. J is TRBJ2-3 and V is TRBV7-8, with TRBD1 matching 9 bases. Trimming cost V 6 bases and J 9 bases; bases outside gene matches: 10. The CDR3 loop spans 14 amino acids. Germline V lookup: CDR1 SGHVS, CDR2 FQNEAQ. The CDR3 is CASRTGTGTATQYF. DNA for the CDR3: TGTGCCAGCAGGACCGGGACAGGGACGGCCACGCAGTATTTT.

This rearrangement joins TRBV28 to TRBJ2-3; a weak D match, TRBD2 (5 bases). This CDR3 comprises 12 residues. The germline CDR1 and CDR2 sequences are MDHEN and SYDVKM. Trimming removed 3 bases from V and 7 bases from J, with 8 bases in between. In DNA form, the CDR3 reads TGTGCCAGCAGTTTCACCGGGAATACGCAGTATTTT. As protein: CASSFTGNTQYF.

The chain combines TRBV7-9 with TRBJ2-5; D possibly corresponds to TRBD1 (6 bases). Germline V gene data show CDR1 as SEHNR and CDR2 as FQNEAQ (reference sequence). V dropped 5 bases and J dropped 3 bases, with 10 bases sitting between them. CDR3 length equals 13 residues. The CDR3 is CASSATGKETQYF. The CDR3 region has the DNA TGTGCCAGCAGCGCTACAGGGAAAGAGACCCAGTACTTC.

As for this clone: An end of the junction does not agree with germline; a read error may underlie this. The genes are TRBV15 and TRBJ2-3; the match to TRBD2 covers 8 bases. The CDR3 is 15 amino acids. Germline CDR1 is LNHNV and CDR2 is YYDKDF (reference sequence). CDR3 loop: CATRRAGVITNTQYF. Here the CDR3 DNA reads TGTGCCACCAGGAGAGCGGGGGTAATTACAAATACGCAGTATTTT.

The gene calls are TRBV5-6 and TRBJ1-1, with a tentative D call TRBD1 (6 bases). This CDR3 is built from 15 residues. The germline V gene encodes CDR1 SGHDT and CDR2 YYEEEE. Deletions cut 1 base from V and 6 bases from J, with 16 bases between. As DNA, the CDR3 is TGTGCCAGCAGCTTGCTAACAGGGAGTAGGTCTGAAGCTTTCTTT. Its protein product is CASSLLTGSRSEAFF. The full variable domain, in which reference TRBV5-6 and TRBJ1-1 provide the parts outside the CDR3, is DAGVTQSPTHLIKTRGQQVTLRCSPKSGHDTVSWYQQALGQGPQFIFQYYEEEERQRGNFPDRFSGHQFPNYSSELNVNALLLGDSALYLCASSLLTGSRSEAFFGQGTRLTVV.

This clone occurred once. V is TRBV7-8 and J is TRBJ2-4; D possibly matches TRBD1 or TRBD2 (5 bases each). V lost 1 base and J lost 1, with 8 bases in between. Germline V gene data show CDR1 as SGHVS and CDR2 as FQNEAQ. The CDR3 sequence is 15 residues long. The chain's CDR3 is CASSLEWGAKNIQYF. CDR3 coding DNA: TGTGCCAGCAGCTTAGAGTGGGGGGCCAAAAACATTCAGTACTTC.

The chain is built from TRBV6-1 and TRBJ2-7, with D maybe TRBD1 (6 bases). Trimming took off 5 bases at V and 3 bases at J, with 14 bases between the two ends. Germline-derived CDR1 and CDR2 are MNHNS and SASEGT. The CDR3 loop spans 14 amino acids. The CDR3 DNA reads TGTGCCAGCAGTCTGTCCGTAGGGGGCTACGAGCAGTACTTC. Its protein product is CASSLSVGGYEQYF.

The genes are TRBV5-1 and TRBJ2-3, with D maybe TRBD2 (5 bases). The CDR3 runs to 12 residues. Between the trimmed V and J ends, which lost 1 base and 5 bases, there was a span of 5 bases. Germline-derived CDR1 and CDR2 are SGHRS and YFSETQ. CDR3 loop: CASSLRGDTQYF. The DNA of the CDR3 is TGCGCCAGCAGCTTGCGGGGAGATACGCAGTATTTT.

In this sample, this clone turned up once. The chain couples TRBV28 to TRBJ2-7; 7 nucleotides line up with TRBD2. The trim removed 6 bases at V and 5 bases at J, leaving 13 bases unmatched. Per the germline V gene, CDR1 is MDHEN and CDR2 is SYDVKM. This CDR3 is 15 amino acids long. In DNA, the CDR3 is TGTGCCAGCAGCTCCGCCCAGCGGGGTGTCGACGAGCAGTACTTC. Its translation is CASSSAQRGVDEQYF.

A few counts support this clone. CDR3 sequence: CASSLGQRYEQYF. The CDR3 region has the DNA TGTGCCAGCAGCTTGGGTCAGCGCTACGAGCAGTACTTC. The chain recombines TRBV7-9 with TRBJ2-7; D gene uncertain. The germline gives CDR1 SEHNR, CDR2 FQNEAQ (reference sequence). The CDR3 covers 13 residues. Deletions cut 3 bases from V and 3 bases from J, with 9 bases between. Full variable domain (missing parts from reference TRBV7-9 and TRBJ2-7): DTGVSQNPRHKITKRGQNVTFRCDPISEHNRLYWYRQTLGQGPEFLTYFQNEAQLEKSRLLSDRFSAERPKGSFSTLEIQRTEQGDSAMYLCASSLGQRYEQYFGPGTRLTVT.

This chain joins TRBV29-1 and TRBJ2-5; 10 bases align to TRBD2. The CDR3 has 15 amino acids. Germline V gene lookup returns CDR1 SQVTM and CDR2 ANQGSEA. After removal of 3 bases from V and 5 bases from J, the junction contained 9 bases not matched to a gene. CDR3 DNA sequence: TGCAGCGTTGATCAAGCAGCGGGGGGGCTCGAGACCCAGTACTTC. This sequence encodes CSVDQAAGGLETQYF.

This clone was seen more than once but under ten times. The rearrangement joins TRBV6-6 to TRBJ1-2; D is unclear. Trimming took off 8 bases at V and 8 bases at J, with 12 bases between the two ends. The CDR3 has 11 amino acids. The germline V gene encodes CDR1 MNHNY and CDR2 SVGAGI (reference sequence). The CDR3 DNA sequence: TGTGCCAGCGGGGAATATAAGGGCTACACCTTC. Translated: CASGEYKGYTF.

The CDR3 is CASSYSKPSPTAQHF. CDR3 nucleotides: TGTGCCAGCAGTTACTCGAAGCCCAGCCCCACAGCCCAGCATTTT. V is TRBV6-6 and J is TRBJ1-5; D not resolved. CDR1 is MNHNY and CDR2 is SVGAGI in the germline V gene (reference sequence). The V gene lost 0 bases and the J gene lost 11 bases, with 17 bases spanning the gap. The CDR3 is 15 amino acids.

This clone appeared a few times. The rearrangement joins TRBV28 to TRBJ2-3; D is unresolved. The CDR3 contains 13 residues. V gave up 5 bases and J gave up 0 bases, with 6 bases separating them. Germline lookup yields CDR1 MDHEN and CDR2 SYDVKM. CDR3 in amino acids: CASSMDSTDTQYF. The DNA for the CDR3 is TGTGCCAGCAGTATGGATAGCACAGATACGCAGTATTTT.

The J gene is TRBJ1-2, the V gene TRBV27, with a weak D call TRBD1 (6 bases). Deletions cut 5 bases from V and 3 bases from J, with 16 bases between. Germline V gives CDR1 MNHEY, CDR2 SMNVEV (reference sequence). This CDR3 has 15 residues. CDR3 coding DNA: TGTGCCAGCAGTCGGACCTTACAGGGATACTATGGCTACACCTTC. It specifies CASSRTLQGYYGYTF.

The chain is built from TRBV27 and TRBJ2-3, with TRBD2 matching over 9 bases. V dropped 10 bases and J dropped 7; count of bases not matched to a gene: 18. The CDR3 consists of 16 residues. Per the germline V gene, CDR1 is MNHEY and CDR2 is SMNVEV (reference sequence). This CDR3 is CANANMGLANSNTQYF. CDR3 bases: TGTGCCAACGCGAATATGGGACTAGCTAACTCAAATACGCAGTATTTT.

The rearrangement uses TRBV14 and TRBJ2-1, with 11 bases fitting TRBD1. The CDR3 loop spans 16 amino acids. Germline trimming cut 4 bases from V and 3 bases from J; bases unmatched to any gene: 5. In germline, CDR1 is SGHDN, CDR2 FVKESK. The CDR3 bases are TGTGCCAGCAGCCGTCCCGGGACAGGGGGCTACAATGAGCAGTTCTTC. Its translation is CASSRPGTGGYNEQFF. Using reference TRBV14 and TRBJ2-1 for the parts outside the CDR3, the full variable domain is EAGVTQFPSHSVIEKGQTVTLRCDPISGHDNLYWYRRVMGKEIKFLLHFVKESKQDESGMPNNRFLAERTGGTYSTLKVQPAELEDSGVYFCASSRPGTGGYNEQFFGPGTRLTVL.

V is TRBV11-2 and J is TRBJ1-2; no clear D. The CDR3 has 12 residues. The germline gives CDR1 SGHAT, CDR2 FQNNGV. Trimming took off 1 base at V and 5 bases at J, with 5 bases between the two ends. Here the CDR3 DNA reads TGTGCCAGCAGCTTAGGACCTTATGGCTACACCTTC. This translates into CASSLGPYGYTF.

This clone was seen once. The J gene is TRBJ2-2, the V gene TRBV28, with 14 bases fitting TRBD2. CDR3 size: 17 residues. CDR1 is MDHEN, CDR2 SYDVKM, per germline. V shed 4 bases, J shed 6 bases, and the junction held 7 bases outside the gene matches. CDR3 nucleotides: TGTGCCAGCAGTTCCCGGCCGACTAGCGGGGGGGCCGGGGAGCTGTTTTTT. Translation gives CASSSRPTSGGAGELFF.